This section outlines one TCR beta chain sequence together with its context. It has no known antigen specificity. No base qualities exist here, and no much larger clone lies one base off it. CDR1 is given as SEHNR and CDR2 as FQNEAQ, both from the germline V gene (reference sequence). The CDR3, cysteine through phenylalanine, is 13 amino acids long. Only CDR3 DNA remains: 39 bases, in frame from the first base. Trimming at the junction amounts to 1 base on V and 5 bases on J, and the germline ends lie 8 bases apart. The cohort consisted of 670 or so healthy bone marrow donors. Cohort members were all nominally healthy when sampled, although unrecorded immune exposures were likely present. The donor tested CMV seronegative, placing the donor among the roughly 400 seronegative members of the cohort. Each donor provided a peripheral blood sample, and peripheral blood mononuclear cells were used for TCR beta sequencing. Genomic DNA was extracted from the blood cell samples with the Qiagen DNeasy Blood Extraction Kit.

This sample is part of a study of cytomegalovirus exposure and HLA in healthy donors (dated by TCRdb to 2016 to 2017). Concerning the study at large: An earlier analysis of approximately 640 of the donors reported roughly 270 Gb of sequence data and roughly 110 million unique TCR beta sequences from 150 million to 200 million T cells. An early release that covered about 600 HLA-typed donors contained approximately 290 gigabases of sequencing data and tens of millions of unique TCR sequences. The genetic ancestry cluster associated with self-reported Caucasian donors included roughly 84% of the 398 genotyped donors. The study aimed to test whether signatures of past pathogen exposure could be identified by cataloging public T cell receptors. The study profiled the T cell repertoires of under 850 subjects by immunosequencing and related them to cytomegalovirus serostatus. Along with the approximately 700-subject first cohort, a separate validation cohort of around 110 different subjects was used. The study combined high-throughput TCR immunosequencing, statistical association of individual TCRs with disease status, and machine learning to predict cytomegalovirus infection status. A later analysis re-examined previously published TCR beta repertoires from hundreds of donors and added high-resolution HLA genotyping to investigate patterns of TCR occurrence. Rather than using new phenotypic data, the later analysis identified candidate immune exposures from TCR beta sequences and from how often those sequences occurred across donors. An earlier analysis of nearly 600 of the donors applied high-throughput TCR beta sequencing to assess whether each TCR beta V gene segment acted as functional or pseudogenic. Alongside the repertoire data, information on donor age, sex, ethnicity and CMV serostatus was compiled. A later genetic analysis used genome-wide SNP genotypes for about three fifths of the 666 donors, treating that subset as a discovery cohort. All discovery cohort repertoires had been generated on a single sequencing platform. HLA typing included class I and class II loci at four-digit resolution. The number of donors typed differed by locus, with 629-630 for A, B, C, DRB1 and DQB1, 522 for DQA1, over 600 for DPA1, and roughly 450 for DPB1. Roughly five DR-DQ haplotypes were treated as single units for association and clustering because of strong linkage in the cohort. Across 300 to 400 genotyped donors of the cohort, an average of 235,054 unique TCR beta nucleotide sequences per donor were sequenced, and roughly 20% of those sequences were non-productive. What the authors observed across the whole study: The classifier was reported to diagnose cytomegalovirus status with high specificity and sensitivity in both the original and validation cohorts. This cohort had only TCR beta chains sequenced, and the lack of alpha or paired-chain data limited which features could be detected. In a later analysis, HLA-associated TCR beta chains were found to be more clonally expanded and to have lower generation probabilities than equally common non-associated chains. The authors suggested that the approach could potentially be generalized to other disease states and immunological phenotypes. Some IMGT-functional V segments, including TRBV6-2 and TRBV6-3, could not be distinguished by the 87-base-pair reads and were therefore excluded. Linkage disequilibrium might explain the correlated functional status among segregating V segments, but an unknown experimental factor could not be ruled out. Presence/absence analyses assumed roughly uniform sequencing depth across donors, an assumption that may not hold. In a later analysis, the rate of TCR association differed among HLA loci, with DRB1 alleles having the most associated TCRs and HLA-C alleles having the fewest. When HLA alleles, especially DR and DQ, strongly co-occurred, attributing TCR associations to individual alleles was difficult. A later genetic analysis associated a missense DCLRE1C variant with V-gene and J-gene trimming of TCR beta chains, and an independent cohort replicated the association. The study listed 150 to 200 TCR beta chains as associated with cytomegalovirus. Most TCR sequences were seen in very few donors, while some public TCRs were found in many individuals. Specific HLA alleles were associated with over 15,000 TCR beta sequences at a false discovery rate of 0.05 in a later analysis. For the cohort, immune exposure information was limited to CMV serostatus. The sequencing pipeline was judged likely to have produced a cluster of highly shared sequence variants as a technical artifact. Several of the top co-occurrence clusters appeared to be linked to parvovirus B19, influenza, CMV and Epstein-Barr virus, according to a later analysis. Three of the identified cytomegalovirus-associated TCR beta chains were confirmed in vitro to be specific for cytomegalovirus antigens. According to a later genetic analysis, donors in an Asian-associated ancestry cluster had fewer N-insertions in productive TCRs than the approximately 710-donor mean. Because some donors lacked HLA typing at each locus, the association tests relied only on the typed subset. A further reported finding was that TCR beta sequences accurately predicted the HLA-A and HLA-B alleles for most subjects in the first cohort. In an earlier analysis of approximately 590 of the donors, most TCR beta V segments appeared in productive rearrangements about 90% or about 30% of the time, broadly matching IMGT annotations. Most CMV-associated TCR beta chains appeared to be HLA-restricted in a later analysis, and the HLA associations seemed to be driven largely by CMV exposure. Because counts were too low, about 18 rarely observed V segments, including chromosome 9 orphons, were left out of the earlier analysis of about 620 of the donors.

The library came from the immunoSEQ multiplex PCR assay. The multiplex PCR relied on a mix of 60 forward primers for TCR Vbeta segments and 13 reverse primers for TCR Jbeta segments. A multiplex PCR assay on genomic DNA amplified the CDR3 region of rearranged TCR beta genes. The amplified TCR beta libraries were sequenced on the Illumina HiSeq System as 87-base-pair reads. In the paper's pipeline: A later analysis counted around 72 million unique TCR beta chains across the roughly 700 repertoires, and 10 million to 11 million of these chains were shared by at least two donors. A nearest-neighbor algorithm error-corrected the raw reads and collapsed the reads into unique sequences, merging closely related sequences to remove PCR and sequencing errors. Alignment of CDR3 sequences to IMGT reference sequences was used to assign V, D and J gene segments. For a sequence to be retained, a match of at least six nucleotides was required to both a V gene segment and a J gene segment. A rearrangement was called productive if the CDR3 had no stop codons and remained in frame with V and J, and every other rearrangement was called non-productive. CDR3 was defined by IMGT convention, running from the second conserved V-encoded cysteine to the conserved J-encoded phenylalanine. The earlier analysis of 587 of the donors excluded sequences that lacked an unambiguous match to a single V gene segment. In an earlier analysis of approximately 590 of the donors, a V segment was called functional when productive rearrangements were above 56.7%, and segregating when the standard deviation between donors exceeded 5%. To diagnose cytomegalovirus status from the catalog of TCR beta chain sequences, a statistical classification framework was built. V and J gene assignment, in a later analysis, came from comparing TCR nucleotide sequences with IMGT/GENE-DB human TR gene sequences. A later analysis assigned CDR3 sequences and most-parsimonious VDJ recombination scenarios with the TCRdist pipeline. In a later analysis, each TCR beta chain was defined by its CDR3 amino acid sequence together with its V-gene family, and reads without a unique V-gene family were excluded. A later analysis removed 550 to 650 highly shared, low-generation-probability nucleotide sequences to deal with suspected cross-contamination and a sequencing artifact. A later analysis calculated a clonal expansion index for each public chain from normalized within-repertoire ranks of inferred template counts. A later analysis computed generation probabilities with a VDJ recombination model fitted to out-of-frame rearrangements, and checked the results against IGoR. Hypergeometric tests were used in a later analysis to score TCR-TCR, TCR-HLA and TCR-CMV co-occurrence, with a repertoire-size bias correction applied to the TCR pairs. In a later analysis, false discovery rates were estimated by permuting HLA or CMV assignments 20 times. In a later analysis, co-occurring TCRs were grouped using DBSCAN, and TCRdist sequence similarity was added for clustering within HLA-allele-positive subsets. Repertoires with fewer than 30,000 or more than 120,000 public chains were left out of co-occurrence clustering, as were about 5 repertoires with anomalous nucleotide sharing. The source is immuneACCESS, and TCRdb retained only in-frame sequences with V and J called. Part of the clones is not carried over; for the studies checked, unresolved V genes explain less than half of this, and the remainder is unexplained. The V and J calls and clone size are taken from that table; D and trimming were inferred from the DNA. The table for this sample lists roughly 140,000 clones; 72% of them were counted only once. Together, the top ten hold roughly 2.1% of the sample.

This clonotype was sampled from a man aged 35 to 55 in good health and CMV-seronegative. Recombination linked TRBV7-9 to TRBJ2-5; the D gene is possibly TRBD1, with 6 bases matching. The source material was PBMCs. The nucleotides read TGTGCCAGCAGCTTAGAGGGGGAGGAGACCCAGTACTTC. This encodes CASSLEGEETQYF.